This T cell receptor (beta chain) was identified in a study of blood T cell repertoires in COVID-19. Study-wide background: COVID-19 samples from acute and convalescent phases originated in the United States, Italy and Spain. Sample material is recorded as cDNA or gDNA derived from T cells, B-cell-depleted T cells, or PBMCs.

Original handling: Reference gene primer amplification yielded estimated nucleated cell counts. Clones were sequenced by immunoSEQ multiplex PCR, and TCRdb holds only the in-frame ones, with some missing. D and trimming were read from the DNA, whereas the V and J calls and clone size are those reported in that table. The profile shows more than 6,000 clones, approximately 80% of them singletons. The CDR3 totals 13 residues. From germline, CDR1 is SGHTA and CDR2 FQGNSA. Trimming took off 8 bases at V and 1 base at J, with 12 bases between the two ends. This rearrangement joins TRBV7-2 to TRBJ2-7; the D gene is possibly TRBD2 (7 bases). The receptor's source is a human donor in a cohort sampled during active COVID-19. The sequencing input was peripheral blood. Written as DNA, the CDR3 is TGTGCCAGCCTCGGGGGGCCATCCTACGAGCAGTACTTC. This gives the protein CASLGGPSYEQYF.